These 15 T cell receptor beta chains originate from one sample sequenced in a study. TCRdb re-derived calls from the 5' RACE reads in MiXCR, one entry per CDR3 protein. Among roughly 50,000 distinct CDR3 sequences listed, roughly 17% were seen once. What was sequenced was naive CD4+ T cells sorted from blood. Stated subset: naive CD4+ T cells, CD4+CD45RA+CD25-. The receptors were gathered from a female donor with breast cancer.

This clonotype was counted only a few times. The V and J genes are TRBV12-3 or TRBV12-4 and TRBJ1-1, with 8 bases matching TRBD1. V gave up 4 bases and J gave up 1 base; unmatched junction bases: 8. CDR3 length equals 16 residues. This CDR3 is CASSSLSGTGNTEAFF. DNA for the CDR3: TGTGCCAGCAGTTCCCTCTCCGGGACAGGGAACACTGAAGCTTTCTTT.

The chain employs TRBV7-2 and TRBJ2-1; D may be TRBD1 or TRBD2 (6 bases each). V lost 2 bases, J lost 3 bases, and 14 bases lay in between. CDR1 SGHTA and CDR2 FQGNSA come from the germline V gene. The CDR3 runs 16 residues. The chain's CDR3 is CASSLRSGEDYNEQFF. The CDR3, as DNA: TGTGCCAGCAGCTTAAGATCAGGGGAGGACTACAATGAGCAGTTCTTC.

The rearrangement links TRBV11-2 to TRBJ2-1, with D uncertain. Trimming took off 1 base at V and 3 bases at J, with 4 bases between the two ends. This CDR3 comprises 13 residues. Per germline, CDR1 SGHAT and CDR2 FQNNGV. DNA of the CDR3: TGTGCCAGCAGCTTAGTGTACTACAATGAGCAGTTCTTC. Protein product: CASSLVYYNEQFF. Based on the CDR3 plus reference TRBV11-2 and TRBJ2-1, the full variable domain is EAGVAQSPRYKIIEKRQSVAFWCNPISGHATLYWYQQILGQGPKLLIQFQNNGVVDDSQLPKDRFSAERLKGVDSTLKIQPAKLEDSAVYLCASSLVYYNEQFFGPGTRLTVL.

This clonotype was picked up many times. This chain links TRBV29-1 with TRBJ2-2, with TRBD2 matching over 9 bases. Germline assignment: CDR1 SQVTM and CDR2 ANQGSEA. The V and J ends lost 6 bases and 5 bases, in that order; junction bases with no gene match: 7. The CDR3 runs 14 residues. The CDR3 loop reads CSVNLAGRTGELFF. The DNA of the CDR3 is TGCAGCGTCAATCTAGCGGGGAGGACCGGGGAGCTGTTTTTT.

This clonotype was observed many times. The CDR3 DNA reads as TGCGCCAGCAGCCAGTTACAAGGGTCACCCCTCCACTTT. Amino acid sequence: CASSQLQGSPLHF. The chain uses TRBV4-1 and TRBJ1-6, with no clear D. The CDR3 has 13 residues. Between the trimmed V and J ends, which lost 3 bases and 10 bases, there was a span of 10 bases. Germline values: CDR1 MGHRA, CDR2 YSYEKL.

This clonotype was picked up a small number of times. The rearrangement links TRBV5-1 to TRBJ1-4, with D uncertain. This CDR3 is 15 amino acids long. The V gene's germline CDR1 is SGHRS and CDR2 YFSETQ. Trimming removed 5 bases from V and 1 base from J, with 12 bases in between. The CDR3 spells CASSPSLITNEKLFF. The CDR3 bases are TGCGCCAGCAGTCCGAGCCTGATAACTAATGAAAAACTGTTTTTT.

This clonotype was observed a handful of times. This chain connects TRBV12-3 or TRBV12-4 to TRBJ2-7; TRBD1 matches 9 bases. This CDR3 has 15 amino acids. V dropped 5 bases and J dropped 4; count of bases not matched to a gene: 9. DNA of the CDR3: TGTGCCAGCAGTCGTCCGGGACAGGGATATTACGAGCAGTACTTC. Translated, it gives CASSRPGQGYYEQYF.

The V call is TRBV7-8, the J call TRBJ2-7; D is ambiguous. V lost 1 base to trimming and J lost 2 bases, with 12 bases between them. Germline-derived CDR1 and CDR2 are SGHVS and FQNEAQ. This CDR3 is built from 15 residues. CDR3 loop: CASSLELLGAYEQYF. CDR3 nucleotides: TGTGCCAGCAGCTTAGAGTTACTGGGTGCCTACGAGCAGTACTTC.

CDR3 DNA sequence: TGTGCCAGCCAAGAGACAGGGGCTGACTATGGCTACACCTTC. Its protein is CASQETGADYGYTF. This chain connects TRBV28 to TRBJ1-2; 8 nucleotides match TRBD1. CDR1 and CDR2 (germline): MDHEN, SYDVKM. The V segment lost 8 bases and the J segment 3 bases; nucleotides outside the gene matches: 8. The CDR3 extends over 14 amino acids.

The DNA for the CDR3 is TGCGCCAGCAGCTTGGACTACGTTTACAATGAGCAGTTCTTC. Protein product: CASSLDYVYNEQFF. V is TRBV5-1 and J is TRBJ2-1; D uncertain. Germline CDR1 SGHRS, CDR2 YFSETQ. The CDR3 runs 14 residues. Trimming left V 0 bases short and J 4 bases short, with 8 bases between. The variable domain in full, completed from reference TRBV5-1 and TRBJ2-1, reads KAGVTQTPRYLIKTRGQQVTLSCSPISGHRSVSWYQQTPGQGLQFLFEYFSETQRNKGNFPGRFSGRQFSNSRSEMNVSTLELGDSALYLCASSLDYVYNEQFFGPGTRLTVL.

CDR3 region: CATGKEGTGELFF. Here the CDR3 DNA reads TGTGCCACCGGGAAGGAAGGGACCGGGGAGCTGTTTTTT. The genes are TRBV2 and TRBJ2-2; weak D call: TRBD2 (5 bases). Germline V gene lookup returns CDR1 SNHLY and CDR2 FYNNEI. The length of the CDR3 is 13 residues. The V gene lost 10 bases and the J gene lost 5 bases, with 14 bases spanning the gap. The full variable domain, with the rest looked up from reference TRBV2 and TRBJ2-2, is EPEVTQTPSHQVTQMGQEVILRCVPISNHLYFYWYRQILGQKVEFLVSFYNNEISEKSEIFDDQFSVERPDGSNFTLKIRSTKLEDSAMYFCATGKEGTGELFFGEGSRLTVL.

This clonotype was counted between two and nine times. The CDR3 is CASSILPGQGAVEQFF. CDR3 nucleotide sequence: TGTGCCAGTAGTATACTACCGGGACAGGGGGCCGTTGAGCAGTTCTTC. The chain has TRBV19 and TRBJ2-1; TRBD1 matches 12 bases. The germline CDR1 and CDR2 sequences are LNHDA and SQIVND (reference sequence). The CDR3 totals 16 residues. After removal of 2 bases from V and 9 bases from J, the junction contained 8 bases not matched to a gene.

This clonotype was seen at least ten times. V is TRBV19 and J is TRBJ2-1; 8 nucleotides align to TRBD2. CDR3 size: 16 residues. Germline V gene data show CDR1 as LNHDA and CDR2 as SQIVND (reference sequence). Trimming cost V 4 bases and J 0 bases; bases outside gene matches: 5. CDR3 region: CASSTLADPSYNEQFF. The CDR3 region has the DNA TGTGCCAGTAGTACACTAGCGGATCCCTCCTACAATGAGCAGTTCTTC.

The chain links TRBV4-3 to TRBJ2-4; maybe TRBD2 (6 bases). This CDR3 region has 16 residues. Germline V gives CDR1 LGHNA, CDR2 YSLEER. V lost 1 base, J lost 5 bases, and 15 bases lay in between. CDR3: CASSQVGRGSENIQYF. The CDR3 DNA reads as TGCGCCAGCAGCCAAGTAGGTCGGGGGTCGGAAAACATTCAGTACTTC.

With respect to this clonotype: The conserved final phenylalanine or tryptophan is absent from the CDR3, which likely points to a read error. The gene calls are TRBV6-1 and TRBJ2-7, with unresolved D. Trimming removed 2 bases from V and 3 bases from J, with 8 bases in between. The CDR3 covers 13 residues. Germline V gene lookup returns CDR1 MNHNS and CDR2 SASEGT. The CDR3, as DNA: TGTGCCAGCAGTGAAACAAGGGACTACGAGCAGTACTCC. Its protein is CASSETRDYEQYS.